The clone carrying this T cell receptor (beta chain) was seen many times. Its cognate antigen is unknown. The treatment is: around 19 received Ad26.COV2.S at low or high dose, single or two shots; roughly 5 received placebo; per-sample allocation not given. Day 63 following the first vaccine or placebo injection was when the samples were taken. This record comes from a study of Ad26.COV2.S vaccination and SARS-CoV-2 variants. Turning to the study itself: Ad26.COV2.S, an intramuscular injection, was given once or twice 56 days apart.

V shed 5 bases and J shed 2 bases, with 19 bases lying between them. The CDR3 is 16 residues long. Germline loops: CDR1 SEHNR, CDR2 FQNEAQ (reference sequence). Study results and limitations: Once vaccination had occurred, spike-specific CD8+ and CD4+ T cell responses reportedly showed substantial breadth.

The assay was immunoSEQ multiplex PCR, and TCRdb's table has in-frame clones only and misses some. The sample carries more than 400,000 clones, roughly 90% recorded once. This rearrangement joins TRBV7-9 to TRBJ2-7; tentatively, D is TRBD2 (6 bases). The starting material was peripheral blood, obtained in a trial of Ad26.COV2.S vaccine versus placebo. This TCR was recovered from a person between 18 and 65 years old who received the Ad26.COV2.S COVID-19 vaccine or a placebo. This CDR3 is CASSPIVGAGTYEQYF. Here the CDR3 DNA reads TGTGCCAGCAGCCCGATAGTCGGGGCGGGGACCTACGAGCAGTACTTC.